Detailed here is one T cell receptor beta chain. Its antigen is not identified. These data come from a study of early T cells in non-severe SARS-CoV-2 infection. At the level of the study: Sequenced bulk RNA came from whole blood that was unsorted, and chains were unpaired.

Trimming stripped 10 bases from V and 1 base from J, with 16 bases between. Per the germline V gene, CDR1 is MNHNS and CDR2 is SASEGT. The CDR3 loop spans 14 amino acids. cDNA molecules, individually, were tagged with unique molecular identifiers. From the 5' RACE reads, TCRdb called clonotypes with MiXCR, one entry per CDR3 protein. The table shows 60,000 to 75,000 distinct CDR3 sequences, with over 10% occurring only once. Whole-study results and caveats: The VDJdb matching leaned toward anti-spike CD8 responses and overlooked private and CD4 specificities.

The source material was whole blood, sampled at baseline. The TCR sequence derives from an adult who was a healthcare worker with PCR-confirmed SARS-CoV-2 infection or an uninfected control (not recorded which). The V and J genes are TRBV6-1 and TRBJ2-5; D possibly corresponds to TRBD1 (5 bases). Here the CDR3 reads CATAWGPSQETQYF. In nucleotides, the CDR3 is TGTGCCACCGCTTGGGGCCCCTCCCAAGAGACCCAGTACTTC.